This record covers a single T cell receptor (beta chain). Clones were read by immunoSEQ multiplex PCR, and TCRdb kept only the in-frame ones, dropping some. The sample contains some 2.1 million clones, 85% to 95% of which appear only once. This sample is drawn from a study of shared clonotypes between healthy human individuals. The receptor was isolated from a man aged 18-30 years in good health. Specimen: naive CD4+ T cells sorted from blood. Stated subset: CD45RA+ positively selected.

CDR3 DNA sequence: TGTGCCAGCAGCCCGGGGGGTTTGGGCAATCAGCCCCAGCATTTT. This encodes CASSPGGLGNQPQHF. This chain joins TRBV9 and TRBJ1-5, with D possibly being TRBD1 (5 bases). This CDR3 is built from 15 residues. Trimming shortened V by 4 bases and J by 2 bases, and 13 bases separated the two germline ends. Germline CDR1 is SGDLS and CDR2 is YYNGEE.